Below, 7 T cell receptor beta chains from the same sample are listed, as sequenced in a study of blood T cell repertoires in COVID-19. Profiled with immunoSEQ multiplex PCR; TCRdb holds only in-frame clones, not every one. This sample yields fewer than 75,000 clones, of which 80% to 95% are seen a single time; 4.5% to 5.5% belongs to the top ten. The sequencing input was peripheral blood. The source of these receptors is a man in his forties or fifties with active COVID-19.

The V call is TRBV2, the J call TRBJ1-1, with D hard to call. Per the germline V gene, CDR1 is SNHLY and CDR2 is FYNNEI. The CDR3 extends over 14 amino acids. The V end lost 4 bases, the J end lost 5 bases, and 14 bases lay between the germline ends. CDR3 protein: CASSVRAGSTEAFF. DNA for the CDR3: TGTGCCAGCAGTGTAAGAGCGGGGTCTACTGAAGCTTTCTTT.

Note on this clone: One end of the junction does not line up with germline, which may come from a read error. V usage is TRBV7-7 and J usage is TRBJ2-6, with TRBD1 identical over 7 bases. The CDR3 is made up of 17 amino acids. Looked up from germline, CDR1 is SSHAT and CDR2 is FNYEAQ (reference sequence). The CDR3 DNA is TGTGCTAGCAGCCAAGGGACAGTCAGCTCTGGGGCCAACGTCCTGACTTTC. This codes for CASSQGTVSSGANVLTF. Full variable domain (remainder filled in from reference TRBV7-7 and TRBJ2-6): GAGVSQSPRYKVTKRGQDVTLRCDPISSHATLYWYQQALGQGPEFLTYFNYEAQPDKSGLPSDRFSAERPEGSISTLTIQRTEQRDSAMYRCASSQGTVSSGANVLTFGAGSRLTVL.

The rearrangement uses TRBV5-4 and TRBJ1-1, with unresolved D. The CDR3 sequence is 14 residues long. Germline-derived CDR1 and CDR2 are SGHNT and YYREEE (reference sequence). V was cut by 2 bases and J by 2 bases, with 10 bases left in between. CDR3 bases: TGTGCCAGCAGCTTAGGAGGATTCAACACTGAAGCTTTCTTT. Protein: CASSLGGFNTEAFF.

This rearrangement joins TRBV12-5 to TRBJ2-2; weak D call: TRBD1 (6 bases). The germline V gene encodes CDR1 LGHNT and CDR2 FRNRAP. Trimming removed 5 bases from V and 6 bases from J, with 10 bases in between. The CDR3 runs to 13 residues. The CDR3 reads CASGVTGAGELFF. DNA for the CDR3: TGTGCTAGTGGTGTGACAGGAGCCGGGGAGCTGTTTTTT.

The CDR3 here is CASSQGRRSSKETQYF. In nucleotides, the CDR3 is TGCGCCAGCAGCCAAGGAAGGCGGAGCTCTAAAGAGACCCAGTACTTC. This sequence joins TRBV4-1 and TRBJ2-5; D is undetermined. This CDR3 spans 16 amino acids. Germline lookup yields CDR1 MGHRA and CDR2 YSYEKL. V shed 1 base and J shed 3 bases, with 15 bases lying between them.

The V and J genes are TRBV30 and TRBJ1-5; D ambiguous. Deletions cut 4 bases from V and 5 bases from J, with 12 bases between. Germline-derived CDR1 and CDR2 are GTSNPN and SVGIG (reference sequence). CDR3 length equals 13 residues. The CDR3 DNA reads as TGTGCCTGGAACGAGGGCAGTCATCAGCCCCAGCATTTT. It encodes CAWNEGSHQPQHF.

In this sample, this clone turned up once. The chain has TRBV6-5 and TRBJ2-3; 8 positions match TRBD1. The CDR3 length is 15 residues. The ends lost 0 bases at V and 11 bases at J; junction bases unmatched: 10. Germline V gene lookup returns CDR1 MNHEY and CDR2 SVGAGI. CDR3 sequence: CASSYSSLGTGVQYF. The CDR3 DNA follows: TGTGCCAGCAGTTACTCGAGTCTCGGGACAGGCGTGCAGTATTTT.